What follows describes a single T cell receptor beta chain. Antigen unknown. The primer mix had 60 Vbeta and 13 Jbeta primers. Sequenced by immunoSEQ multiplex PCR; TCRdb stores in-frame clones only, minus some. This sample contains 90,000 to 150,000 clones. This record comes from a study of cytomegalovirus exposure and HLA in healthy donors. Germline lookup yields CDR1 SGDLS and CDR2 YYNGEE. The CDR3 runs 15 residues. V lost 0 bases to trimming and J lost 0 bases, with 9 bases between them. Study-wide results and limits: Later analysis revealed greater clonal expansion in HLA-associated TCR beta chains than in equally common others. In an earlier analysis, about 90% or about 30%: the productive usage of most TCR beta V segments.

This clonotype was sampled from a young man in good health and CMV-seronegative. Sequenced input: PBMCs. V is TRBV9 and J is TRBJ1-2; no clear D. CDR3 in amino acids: CASSVDNSSNYGYTF. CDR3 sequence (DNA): TGTGCCAGCAGCGTAGATAACAGTTCTAACTATGGCTACACCTTC.